This T cell receptor beta chain was retrieved from a study of cytomegalovirus exposure and HLA in healthy donors. A multiplex PCR was run with 60 Vbeta primers and 13 Jbeta primers. TCRdb keeps only in-frame clones here, not all; method: immunoSEQ multiplex PCR. The sample consists of 200,000 to 250,000 clones, around 80% of them appearing once. This clone was found a few times. The antigen is unknown. Study results and limitations: Of the V segments, some could not be distinguished, including TRBV6-2 and TRBV6-3, and were excluded. The majority of TCR sequences were rare, yet some public TCRs appeared in many donors. The investigators catalogued 150 to 200 TCR beta chains as cytomegalovirus-associated. V- and J-gene trimming of TCR beta was linked (in a later analysis) to a missense DCLRE1C variant.

The CDR3 has 13 amino acids. From germline, CDR1 is SGHTA and CDR2 FQGNSA. With V trimmed by 5 bases and J by 4 bases, 3 bases remained unmatched. The J gene is TRBJ2-5, the V gene TRBV7-2, with 8 positions matching TRBD1. Material for sequencing was PBMCs. The origin of this receptor is a middle-aged woman in good health and CMV-seropositive. The CDR3: CASSPGGPETQYF. In DNA, the CDR3 is TGTGCCAGCAGCCCAGGGGGCCCAGAGACCCAGTACTTC. Combining the CDR3 with reference TRBV7-2 and TRBJ2-5 gives the whole variable domain GAGVSQSPSNKVTEKGKDVELRCDPISGHTALYWYRQSLGQGLEFLIYFQGNSAPDKSGLPSDRFSAERTGGSVSTLTIQRTQQEDSAVYLCASSPGGPETQYFGPGTRLLVL.